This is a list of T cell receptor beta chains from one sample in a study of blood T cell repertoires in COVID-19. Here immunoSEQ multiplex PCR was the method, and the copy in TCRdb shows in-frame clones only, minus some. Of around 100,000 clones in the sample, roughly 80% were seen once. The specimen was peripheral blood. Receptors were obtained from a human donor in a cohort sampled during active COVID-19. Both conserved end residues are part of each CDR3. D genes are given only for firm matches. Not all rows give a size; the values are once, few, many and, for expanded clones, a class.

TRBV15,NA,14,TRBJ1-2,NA,CATSREGGGGGYTF,TGTGCCACCAGCAGAGAGGGGGGGGGTGGAGGCTACACCTTC
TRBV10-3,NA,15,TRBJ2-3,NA,CAISDRSSPTDTQYF,TGTGCCATCAGTGACCGTAGCTCCCCCACAGATACGCAGTATTTT
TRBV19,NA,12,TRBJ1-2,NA,CASYRSNYGYTF,TGTGCCAGTTACAGGAGTAACTATGGCTACACCTTC
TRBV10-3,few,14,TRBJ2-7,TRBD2,CAISSSGVSYEQYF,TGTGCCATCAGTAGTAGCGGGGTAAGCTACGAGCAGTACTTC
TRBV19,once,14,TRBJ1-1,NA,CASKIRGMNTEAFF,TGTGCCAGTAAGATCAGGGGTATGAACACTGAAGCTTTCTTT
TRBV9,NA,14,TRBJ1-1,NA,CASSQQGSGTEAFF,TGTGCCAGCAGCCAACAGGGTTCGGGCACTGAAGCTTTCTTT
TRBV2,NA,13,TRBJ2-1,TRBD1,CASTRDRSSEQFF,TGTGCCAGCACCCGGGACAGGTCTAGTGAGCAGTTCTTC
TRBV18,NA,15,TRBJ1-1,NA,CASSPPARGNTEAFF,TGTGCCAGCTCACCACCGGCCCGTGGGAACACTGAAGCTTTCTTT
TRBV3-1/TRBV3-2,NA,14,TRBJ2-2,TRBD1,CASSPTGGTGELFF,TGTGCCAGCAGCCCGACAGGGGGGACCGGGGAGCTGTTTTTT
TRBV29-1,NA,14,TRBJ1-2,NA,CSVFGGQGPFGYTF,TGCAGCGTCTTCGGGGGGCAGGGGCCTTTTGGCTACACCTTC
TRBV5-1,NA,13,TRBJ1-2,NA,CASSLDLSYGYTF,TGCGCCAGCAGCTTGGATCTGAGCTATGGCTACACCTTC
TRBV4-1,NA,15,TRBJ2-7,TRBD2,CASSSRGGGNYEQYF,TGCGCCAGCAGCTCCCGGGGGGGTGGGAACTACGAGCAGTACTTC
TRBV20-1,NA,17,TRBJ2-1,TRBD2,CSASASGGLSSYNEQFF,TGCAGTGCTAGTGCTAGCGGGGGGCTTAGCTCCTACAATGAGCAGTTCTTC
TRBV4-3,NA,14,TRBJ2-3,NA,CASSHRTSTDTQYF,TGCGCCAGCAGCCACAGGACTAGCACAGATACGCAGTATTTT
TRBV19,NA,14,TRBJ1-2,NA,CASSGTFPSEGYTF,TGTGCCAGCTCCGGGACTTTCCCTTCCGAAGGCTACACCTTC
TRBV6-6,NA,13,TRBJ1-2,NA,CASTPRGGSGYTF,TGTGCCAGCACCCCCCGGGGTGGATCTGGCTACACCTTC
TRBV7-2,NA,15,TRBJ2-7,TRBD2,CASSLGLAGPWEQYF,TGTGCCAGCAGCTTGGGACTAGCGGGCCCCTGGGAGCAGTACTTC
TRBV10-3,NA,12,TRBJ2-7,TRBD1,CAIRGQGREQYF,TGTGCCATCAGGGGACAGGGACGCGAGCAGTACTTC
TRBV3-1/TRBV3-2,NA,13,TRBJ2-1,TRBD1,CASSQEGGYEQFF,TGTGCCAGCAGCCAAGAAGGGGGCTATGAGCAGTTCTTC
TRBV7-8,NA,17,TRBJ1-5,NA,CASSPFGGGNGNQPQHF,TGTGCCAGCAGCCCCTTCGGGGGAGGTAACGGCAATCAGCCCCAGCATTTT
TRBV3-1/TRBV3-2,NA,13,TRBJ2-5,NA,CASSQGRIGTQYF,TGTGCCAGCAGCCAAGGGCGGATCGGGACCCAGTACTTC
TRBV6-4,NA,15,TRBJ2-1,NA,CASSELPGGYNEQFF,TGTGCCAGCAGTGAACTCCCCGGGGGCTACAATGAGCAGTTCTTC
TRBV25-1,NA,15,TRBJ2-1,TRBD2,CASSEYTSGSNEQFF,TGTGCCAGCAGTGAATACACTAGCGGGTCCAATGAGCAGTTCTTC
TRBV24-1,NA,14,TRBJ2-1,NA,CATSIDDRKNEQFF,TGTGCCACCAGCATAGACGACAGGAAGAATGAGCAGTTCTTC
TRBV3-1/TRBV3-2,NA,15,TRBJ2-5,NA,CASSQGVGGEETQYF,TGTGCCAGCAGCCAAGGTGTGGGGGGAGAAGAGACCCAGTACTTC
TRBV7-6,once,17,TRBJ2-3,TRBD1,CASSSLGQGKGTDTQYF,TGTGCCAGCAGCTCCCTCGGACAGGGGAAGGGCACAGATACGCAGTATTTT
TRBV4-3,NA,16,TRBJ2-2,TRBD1,CASSPRTGAYTGELFF,TGCGCCAGCAGCCCAAGGACAGGGGCCTACACCGGGGAGCTGTTTTTT
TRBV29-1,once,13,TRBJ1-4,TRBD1,CSVETGVREKLFF,TGCAGCGTTGAAACAGGGGTGCGAGAAAAACTGTTTTTT
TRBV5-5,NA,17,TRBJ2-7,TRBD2,CASSIHPTSGILPEQYF,TGTGCCAGCAGCATCCACCCAACTAGCGGGATCCTCCCCGAGCAGTACTTC
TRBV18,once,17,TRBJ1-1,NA,CASSRGEIVYRNTEAFF,TGTGCCAGCTCACGGGGGGAGATAGTCTACAGGAACACTGAAGCTTTCTTT
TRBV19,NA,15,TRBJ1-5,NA,CASSILGQGNQPQHF,TGTGCCAGTAGTATTTTGGGGCAGGGCAATCAGCCCCAGCATTTT
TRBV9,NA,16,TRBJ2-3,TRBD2,CASSVEGSGGLNTQYF,TGTGCCAGCAGCGTAGAAGGGAGCGGGGGGTTAAATACGCAGTATTTT
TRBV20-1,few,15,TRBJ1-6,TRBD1,CSASTGTGVGSPLHF,TGCAGTGCTAGTACCGGGACAGGGGTTGGGTCACCCCTCCACTTT
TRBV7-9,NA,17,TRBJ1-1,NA,CASSLVGGRGVNTEAFF,TGTGCCAGCAGCTTAGTCGGGGGGCGCGGAGTTAACACTGAAGCTTTCTTT
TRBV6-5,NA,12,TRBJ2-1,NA,CASRVTGGEQFF,TGTGCCAGCAGGGTCACGGGTGGTGAGCAGTTCTTC
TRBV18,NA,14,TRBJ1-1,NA,CASSPSAVNTEAFF,TGTGCCAGCTCACCATCAGCGGTGAACACTGAAGCTTTCTTT
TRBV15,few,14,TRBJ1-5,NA,CATSRGGAYQPQHF,TGTGCCACCAGCAGAGGCGGGGCATATCAGCCCCAGCATTTT
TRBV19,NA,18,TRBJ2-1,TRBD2,CASKAAASGDSSYNEQFF,TGTGCCAGTAAGGCGGCGGCTAGCGGGGACAGCTCCTACAATGAGCAGTTCTTC
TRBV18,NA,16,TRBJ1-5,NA,CASSPQHRENNQPQHF,TGTGCCAGCTCACCACAGCACAGGGAGAACAATCAGCCCCAGCATTTT
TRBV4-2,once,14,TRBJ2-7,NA,CASSQEEGHYEQYF,TGTGCCAGCAGCCAAGAAGAGGGCCACTACGAGCAGTACTTC
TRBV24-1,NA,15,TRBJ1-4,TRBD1,CATSDSRTGGEKLFF,TGTGCCACCAGTGATTCTAGGACAGGGGGCGAAAAACTGTTTTTT
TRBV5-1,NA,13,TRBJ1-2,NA,CASTDKANYGYTF,TGCGCCAGCACGGACAAAGCTAACTATGGCTACACCTTC
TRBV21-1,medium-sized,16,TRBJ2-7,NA,CASSKGKGSSSYEQYF,TGTGCCAGCAGCAAAGGTAAGGGGTCCAGCTCCTACGAGCAGTACTTC
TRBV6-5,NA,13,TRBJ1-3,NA,CASRQSSGNTIYF,TGTGCCAGCAGACAGAGCTCTGGAAACACCATATATTTT
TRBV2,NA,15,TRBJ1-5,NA,CASRGALPGDQPQHF,TGTGCCAGCAGGGGGGCCCTCCCGGGCGATCAGCCCCAGCATTTT
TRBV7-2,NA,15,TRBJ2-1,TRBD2,CASSMRLAGGNEQFF,TGTGCCAGCAGCATGCGACTAGCGGGGGGGAATGAGCAGTTCTTC